This T cell receptor (beta chain) is drawn from a study of shared clonotypes between healthy human individuals. This CDR3 spans 13 amino acids. Trimming removed 4 bases from V and 2 bases from J, with 10 bases in between. Germline V lookup: CDR1 SGHRS, CDR2 YFSETQ. Profiled with immunoSEQ multiplex PCR; TCRdb holds only in-frame clones, not every one. Here the sample spans some 1,600,000 clones, approximately 98% being singletons. Sample: naive CD4+ T cells sorted from blood. Described subset: CD45RA+ positively selected. V gene TRBV5-1 combines with J gene TRBJ2-7; no clear D. This TCR was recovered from a man aged 25 to 45 in good health. The DNA for the CDR3 is TGCGCCAGCAGCCGGACCCTAGCCTACGAGCAGTACTTC. Encoded protein: CASSRTLAYEQYF. Using reference TRBV5-1 and TRBJ2-7 for the parts outside the CDR3, the full variable domain is KAGVTQTPRYLIKTRGQQVTLSCSPISGHRSVSWYQQTPGQGLQFLFEYFSETQRNKGNFPGRFSGRQFSNSRSEMNVSTLELGDSALYLCASSRTLAYEQYFGPGTRLTVT.